The next 20 T cell receptor beta chains were all read from a single sample in a study of blood T cell repertoires in COVID-19. Profiling relied on immunoSEQ multiplex PCR, and the TCRdb table lists in-frame clones only, not all of them. The table records around 190,000 clones, 65% to 90% of them present only once. Sequenced: peripheral blood. Receptor source: a human donor in a cohort sampled during active COVID-19.

This chain joins TRBV11-3 and TRBJ1-3; 8 bases agree with TRBD1. Trimming removed 1 base from V and 2 bases from J; junction bases left unmatched: 4. The length of the CDR3 is 16 residues. From germline, CDR1 is SGHNT and CDR2 YENEEA. CDR3 residues: CASSLVYRGAGNTIYF. For the CDR3, the DNA is TGTGCCAGCAGCTTAGTGTACAGGGGGGCTGGAAACACCATATATTTT.

The table lists this clone with a count of one. The gene calls are TRBV12-3 or TRBV12-4 and TRBJ1-1, with a weak D call TRBD1 (6 bases). V was pared by 3 bases and J by 11 bases, with 16 bases between. The CDR3 is 13 residues long. CDR3 in amino acids: CASSFGPDRRAFF. The CDR3 coding sequence is TGTGCCAGCAGTTTTGGGCCCGACAGGAGGGCTTTCTTT.

Turning to this clone: The sample holds other DNA sequences that translate to the same CDR3. This chain connects TRBV6-1 to TRBJ1-1, with D perhaps TRBD1 (5 bases). The CDR3 extends over 13 amino acids. Trimming took 1 base from V and 4 from J, leaving 7 bases between them. Germline V gene data show CDR1 as MNHNS and CDR2 as SASEGT. The CDR3 coding sequence is TGTGCCAGCAGTGAAGGGAGGGGCACTGAAGCTTTCTTT. This translates into CASSEGRGTEAFF.

The chain joins TRBV2 to TRBJ2-2; D unclear. This CDR3 contains 17 residues. Germline V gene lookup returns CDR1 SNHLY and CDR2 FYNNEI. Between the trimmed V and J ends, which lost 5 bases and 4 bases, there was a span of 20 bases. For the CDR3, the DNA is TGTGCCAGCAGTCCCAACTTACAGTACGATGGCACCGGGGAGCTGTTTTTT. Translating it yields CASSPNLQYDGTGELFF.

The chain has TRBV11-2 and TRBJ2-6, with 7 positions matching TRBD1. J was trimmed by 0 bases and V by 8 bases; bases with no gene match: 16. The CDR3 has 19 amino acids. The V gene's germline CDR1 is SGHAT and CDR2 FQNNGV. The CDR3 bases are TGTGCCAGCGGGGGCAGGGGGTGGCGGAGCATCTCTGGGGCCAACGTCCTGACTTTC. It encodes CASGGRGWRSISGANVLTF. Combining the CDR3 with reference TRBV11-2 and TRBJ2-6 gives the whole variable domain EAGVAQSPRYKIIEKRQSVAFWCNPISGHATLYWYQQILGQGPKLLIQFQNNGVVDDSQLPKDRFSAERLKGVDSTLKIQPAKLEDSAVYLCASGGRGWRSISGANVLTFGAGSRLTVL.

This clone was seen a handful of times. The CDR3 DNA reads as TGTGCCAGCAGCCAAGCCTCCCAGGGTGGCACTGAAGCTTTCTTT. Translated, it gives CASSQASQGGTEAFF. The chain carries TRBV3-1 (or the pseudogene TRBV3-2) and TRBJ1-1; D may be TRBD1 (5 bases). From germline, CDR1 is LGHDT and CDR2 YNNKEL (reference sequence). V lost 1 base and J 4 bases, leaving 13 bases between the germline ends. The CDR3 runs to 15 residues.

Comments on this clone: Other DNA sequences in the sample encode the same CDR3. The chain is built from TRBV7-9 and TRBJ1-1, with D perhaps matching TRBD1 (5 bases). The germline gives CDR1 SEHNR, CDR2 FQNEAQ (reference sequence). CDR3 length: 13 residues. The germline V and J ends were trimmed by 3 bases and 1 base, with 6 bases remaining between them. CDR3 region: CASSFGGNTEAFF. DNA for the CDR3: TGTGCCAGCAGCTTCGGGGGGAACACTGAAGCTTTCTTT.

This clone was detected once. This same CDR3 is encoded by further DNA sequences in the sample. The J gene is TRBJ1-2, the V gene TRBV2; no clear D gene. Looked up from germline, CDR1 is SNHLY and CDR2 is FYNNEI. V lost 7 bases to trimming and J lost 6 bases, with 6 bases between them. CDR3 length equals 10 residues. CDR3 in DNA: TGTGCCAGCACGGGAGATGGCTACACCTTC. Its translation is CASTGDGYTF.

This rearrangement joins TRBV7-2 to TRBJ1-3; a possible D gene is TRBD1 (6 bases). The CDR3 has 14 residues. Germline CDR1 is SGHTA and CDR2 is FQGNSA. The V end lost 5 bases, the J end lost 2 bases, and 10 bases lay between the germline ends. As DNA, the CDR3 is TGTGCCAGCAGCCGCTGGGACACTGGAAACACCATATATTTT. Translating it yields CASSRWDTGNTIYF. The whole variable domain, remainder taken from reference TRBV7-2 and TRBJ1-3, is GAGVSQSPSNKVTEKGKDVELRCDPISGHTALYWYRQSLGQGLEFLIYFQGNSAPDKSGLPSDRFSAERTGGSVSTLTIQRTQQEDSAVYLCASSRWDTGNTIYFGEGSWLTVV.

This chain connects TRBV13 to TRBJ1-2; 8 positions agree with TRBD1. From germline, CDR1 is PRHDT and CDR2 FYEKMQ (reference sequence). V was clipped by 5 bases and J by 4 bases; unmatched bases: 6. The CDR3 spans 14 residues. Here the CDR3 DNA reads TGTGCCAGCAGCCTCCAGGGGGCCACCTATGGCTACACCTTC. Encoded protein: CASSLQGATYGYTF.

The V and J genes are TRBV6-5 and TRBJ2-7; 9 bases align to TRBD1. V was pared by 6 bases and J by 2 bases, with 5 bases of the junction left unmatched. Per the germline V gene, CDR1 is MNHEY and CDR2 is SVGAGI. The CDR3 runs 14 residues. The CDR3 spells CASRARQGAYEQYF. The CDR3 DNA follows: TGTGCCAGCAGAGCAAGACAGGGGGCCTACGAGCAGTACTTC.

V and J are TRBV10-3 and TRBJ1-2; D not resolved. The germline V gene encodes CDR1 ENHRY and CDR2 SYGVKD. The CDR3 length is 14 residues. Trimming pared 0 bases from V and 2 bases from J, leaving 7 bases between. The CDR3 sequence is CAISESGRNYGYTF. In nucleotides, the CDR3 is TGTGCCATCAGTGAGTCTGGCAGGAACTATGGCTACACCTTC.

The rearrangement joins TRBV9 to TRBJ2-1; TRBD1 matches at 10 bases. CDR1 SGDLS and CDR2 YYNGEE come from the germline V gene. The CDR3 loop spans 15 amino acids. The V and J ends lost 3 bases and 6 bases, in that order; junction bases with no gene match: 6. The CDR3 spells CASSAGGQGPNEQFF. CDR3 nucleotides: TGTGCCAGCAGCGCCGGGGGACAGGGGCCCAATGAGCAGTTCTTC.

The chain has TRBV19 and TRBJ2-3, with 11 bases that match TRBD1. The CDR3 spans 14 residues. The V segment lost 5 bases and the J segment 4 bases; nucleotides outside the gene matches: 2. CDR1 and CDR2 (germline): LNHDA, SQIVND (reference sequence). CDR3 coding DNA: TGTGCCAGTAGTTTGGGACAGGGGGCAGATACGCAGTATTTT. This codes for CASSLGQGADTQYF.

The chain combines TRBV5-1 with TRBJ2-1, with TRBD1 matching over 7 bases. The CDR3 contains 16 residues. V shed 4 bases, J shed 1 base, and the junction held 8 bases outside the gene matches. CDR1 and CDR2 from the germline V gene are SGHRS and YFSETQ. CDR3 amino acids: CASSPVTGKSYNEQFF. CDR3 nucleotide sequence: TGCGCCAGCAGCCCAGTGACAGGGAAATCCTACAATGAGCAGTTCTTC.

The genes are TRBV20-1 and TRBJ1-2; D not resolved. V lost 6 bases and J 2 bases, leaving 7 bases between the germline ends. This CDR3 is 11 amino acids long. From germline, CDR1 is DFQATT and CDR2 SNEGSKA (reference sequence). The CDR3 here is CSARENYGYTF. In nucleotides, the CDR3 is TGCAGTGCGCGGGAGAACTATGGCTACACCTTC.

This chain joins TRBV5-1 and TRBJ1-2; unclear D gene. The CDR3 runs 12 residues. The V end lost 0 bases, the J end lost 8 bases, and 8 bases lay between the germline ends. The germline V gene has CDR1 SGHRS and CDR2 YFSETQ. CDR3: CASSLGLRGYTF. CDR3 bases: TGCGCCAGCAGCTTGGGTCTGCGGGGCTACACCTTC.

V usage is TRBV28 and J usage is TRBJ1-2; the D gene is possibly TRBD1 (6 bases). V gave up 4 bases and J gave up 4 bases, with 10 bases separating them. The germline V gene has CDR1 MDHEN and CDR2 SYDVKM. The CDR3 is 13 amino acids. The CDR3 DNA reads TGTGCCAGCAGTTCCAGGGGTGGCTATGGCTACACCTTC. Translating it yields CASSSRGGYGYTF.

The J gene is TRBJ2-7, the V gene TRBV28; 9 bases line up with TRBD1. Looked up from germline, CDR1 is MDHEN and CDR2 is SYDVKM. The CDR3 is 14 residues long. V was pared by 5 bases and J by 3 bases, with 5 bases of the junction left unmatched. DNA of the CDR3: TGTGCCAGCAGTACCGCGGACAGGGGCTACGAGCAGTACTTC. It yields the protein CASSTADRGYEQYF.

The rearrangement joins TRBV6-5 to TRBJ1-1, with TRBD1 as a possible D gene (5 bases). CDR1 is MNHEY and CDR2 is SVGAGI in the germline V gene. CDR3 length equals 16 residues. The V end lost 0 bases, the J end lost 5 bases, and 16 bases lay between the germline ends. The CDR3 DNA is TGTGCCAGCAGTTACTCCCCCAGGACAATGGGGACTGAAGCTTTCTTT. It is translated as CASSYSPRTMGTEAFF.